This TCR beta chain was sequenced during a study of T cells after yellow fever vaccination. Study-level information: Fractions low in cell number were prepared with SMART-Seq v4 Ultra Low Input.

Study conclusions and caveats: Post-booster reappearance was seen for most primary-vaccination clones (around 97% CD4, around 90% CD8). FACS-sorted repertoires might harbor abundant contaminating clonotypes from the bulk population.

Trimming stripped 6 bases from V and 5 bases from J, with 16 bases between. CDR1 ENHRY and CDR2 SYGVKD come from the germline V gene. The CDR3 has 14 residues. This clonotype was seen only a few times. Its target is unknown. Researchers made TCR cDNA using 5'RACE template switching, and this step added a universal primer site and UMIs. TCRdb passed the 5' RACE reads through MiXCR, listing each CDR3 protein once. The sample consists of 300,000 or so distinct CDR3 sequences, 8.1% of them appearing once. Sequenced here: PBMCs, sampled about 41 days after the first yellow fever vaccination. The genes are TRBV10-3 and TRBJ1-2; possible D gene TRBD1, 5 bases. The receptor was isolated from a man between 18 and 29 years old who received the YFV17D yellow fever vaccine. Here the CDR3 reads CAIRIPGDGYGYTF. In DNA form, the CDR3 reads TGTGCCATCAGGATTCCGGGGGACGGATATGGCTACACCTTC.